This is a list of T cell receptor beta chains from one sample in a study of T cell therapy after organ transplantation. Libraries were prepared by immunoSEQ multiplex PCR; TCRdb keeps only in-frame clonotypes and omits some of them. The table has tens of thousands of clones, approximately 94% seen once. Their antigen targets remain unknown. Sequencing was performed on CD8+ T cells from blood, taken before autologous CMV-specific T cell therapy. The receptors were gathered from a human patient who had received a solid organ transplant and had CMV disease. CDR3s include the opening cysteine and the closing phenylalanine or tryptophan. Each record gives: D gene, clone size, CDR3 length, V gene, J gene, CDR3 DNA, CDR3 protein. D genes are given only for firm matches. Some rows mark clone size as missing; the rest say once, few, many or name a class of expanded clone.

-	once	13	TRBV4-3	TRBJ1-1	TGCGCCAGCAGCCAGACCCCCGACACTGAAGCTTTCTTT	CASSQTPDTEAFF
-	-	16	TRBV4-2	TRBJ2-2	TGTGCCAGCAGCCAAGATAGGCGAGAGAACACCGGGGAGCTGTTTTTT	CASSQDRRENTGELFF
TRBD2	once	14	TRBV30	TRBJ2-3	TGTGCCTGGACTAGCGGGAGGGCCGCAGATACGCAGTATTTT	CAWTSGRAADTQYF
-	-	15	TRBV19	TRBJ1-5	TGTGCCAGTAGTATCACAAAATATAGCAATCAGCCCCAGCATTTT	CASSITKYSNQPQHF
TRBD1	-	14	TRBV19	TRBJ1-5	TGTGCCAGTAGGGGGACAGGGGGAAATCAGCCCCAGCATTTT	CASRGTGGNQPQHF
-	-	16	TRBV7-7	TRBJ2-7	TGTGCTAGCAGCTTAGTTTCCCGGGACTCTCCCTACGAGCAGTACTTC	CASSLVSRDSPYEQYF
TRBD1	-	15	TRBV7-9	TRBJ1-1	TGTGCCAGCAGACGAGGGACAGCTCCGAACACTGAAGCTTTCTTT	CASRRGTAPNTEAFF
-	-	14	TRBV9	TRBJ1-2	TGTGCCAGCAGCCCCACTGAGGGGTACTATGGCTACACCTTC	CASSPTEGYYGYTF
TRBD1	-	16	TRBV6-5	TRBJ1-1	TGTGCCAGCAGTTACTCGACGGCAGGGGGATACACTGAAGCTTTCTTT	CASSYSTAGGYTEAFF
TRBD1	-	16	TRBV27	TRBJ1-6	TGTGCCAGCAGGAGAGACAGGGAGGGATGGAATTCACCCCTCCACTTT	CASRRDREGWNSPLHF
-	-	13	TRBV6-1	TRBJ1-2	TGTGCCAGCAGTGTAAGCGTCATCTATGGCTACACCTTC	CASSVSVIYGYTF
TRBD2	once	19	TRBV6-1	TRBJ2-5	TGTGCCAGCAGTGAATTCCGACTAGCGGGAGTGGGGACACAAGAGACCCAGTACTTC	CASSEFRLAGVGTQETQYF
-	-	10	TRBV2	TRBJ1-2	TGTGCCAGCACCGGCTATGGCTACACCTTC	CASTGYGYTF
TRBD2	-	15	TRBV6-5	TRBJ2-7	TGTGCCAGCAGTTTGACCCTGCGGGGGGACTACGAGCAGTACTTC	CASSLTLRGDYEQYF
-	-	16	TRBV7-9	TRBJ2-2	TGTGCCAGCAGCTTAGGGCGGGGGCGAAGCACCGGGGAGCTGTTTTTT	CASSLGRGRSTGELFF
TRBD2	-	15	TRBV6-5	TRBJ2-1	TGTGCCAGCAGTTACTCGAAGGGACTAAGGAATGAGCAGTTCTTC	CASSYSKGLRNEQFF
-	-	20	TRBV19	TRBJ2-7	TGTGCCAGTAGCGCGAGTCCCGGGACATCTCTGGCGGGGATTTGGGACGAGCAGTACTTC	CASSASPGTSLAGIWDEQYF
TRBD1	-	15	TRBV7-6	TRBJ2-4	TGTGCCAGCAGCCCCAGGGGGCGCGGGTTGAACATTCAGTACTTC	CASSPRGRGLNIQYF
-	-	10	TRBV21-1	TRBJ1-5	TGTGCCAGCTCAGGGCAGCCCCAGCATTTT	CASSGQPQHF
-	-	15	TRBV5-4	TRBJ1-1	TGTGCCAGCAGCTTGGATAGGGCCCTGAACACTGAAGCTTTCTTT	CASSLDRALNTEAFF
TRBD1	-	17	TRBV9	TRBJ1-2	TGTGCCAGCAGCCCAGAGAAGGGGACAGGGGAAAACTATGGCTACACCTTC	CASSPEKGTGENYGYTF
-	-	12	TRBV7-9	TRBJ2-7	TGTGCCAGCGGGGGCCTGTCCTACGAGCAGTACTTC	CASGGLSYEQYF